This T cell receptor (beta chain) emerged from a study of T cell repertoires in cytomegalovirus infection. On the study more broadly: Based on public TCR beta signatures, there were indications of CMV infection and of a matching HLA type.

One entry per CDR3 protein, called by TCRdb with MiXCR from the reads. The sample holds a few hundred thousand distinct CDR3 sequences, approximately 9.1% seen once. This clonotype was seen ten or more times. No antigen is known for it. Whole-study findings and limits: The cumulative frequency of public TCR beta families identified carriers of CMV plus the relevant HLA. What dominated the ex vivo response were HLA-C-restricted CMV-specific TCR beta clonotypes.

Sequencing was done on a sample of PBMCs. This clonotype was obtained from a human donor in good health (CMV status not recorded). Some clones in this sample may be carry-over from other donors' samples.

This CDR3 reads CAISEEGDYGYTF. CDR3 DNA sequence: TGTGCCATCAGTGAGGAGGGAGACTATGGCTACACCTTC. The V gene is TRBV10-3, the J gene TRBJ1-2; no definite D call. The V and J ends lost 2 bases and 3 bases respectively, with 7 bases between them. This CDR3 spans 13 amino acids. CDR1 and CDR2 (germline): ENHRY, SYGVKD.